The 31 T cell receptor beta chains in this list originate from one sample, sequenced in a study of long-term antiretroviral therapy in people with HIV. Investigators performed immunoSEQ version v3.0 at survey level. Clones were sequenced by immunoSEQ multiplex PCR, and TCRdb holds only the in-frame ones, with some missing. The table lists 25,000 to 35,000 clones, 94% of them singletons. The sequences come from unsorted PBMCs, collected 7.4 years after starting antiretroviral therapy. The receptors were gathered from a man aged 50-60 years with HIV.

The J gene is TRBJ2-2, the V gene TRBV18, with D possibly matching TRBD1 (6 bases). The CDR3 extends over 13 amino acids. CDR1 and CDR2 (germline): KGHSH, LQKENI. V dropped 3 bases and J dropped 6 bases, with 8 bases sitting between them. CDR3 sequence reads: CASSPGQPGELFF. CDR3 in DNA: TGTGCCAGCTCACCCGGACAGCCCGGGGAGCTGTTTTTT.

The V call is TRBV28, the J call TRBJ1-5, with D hard to call. The CDR3 contains 14 residues. V was shortened by 4 bases and J by 1 base, with 8 bases between the two germline ends. Germline V CDR1 and CDR2: MDHEN, SYDVKM. CDR3 protein: CASSSGPSNQPQHF. In nucleotides, the CDR3 is TGTGCCAGCAGTTCAGGTCCGAGCAATCAGCCCCAGCATTTT. The full variable domain, rest sourced from reference TRBV28 and TRBJ1-5, is DVKVTQSSRYLVKRTGEKVFLECVQDMDHENMFWYRQDPGLGLRLIYFSYDVKMKEKGDIPEGYSVSREKKERFSLILESASTNQTSMYLCASSSGPSNQPQHFGDGTRLSIL.

This clone came up once. The chain couples TRBV4-3 to TRBJ1-2; possibly TRBD1 for D (5 bases). CDR1 is LGHNA, CDR2 YSLEER, per germline. Trimming cost V 1 base and J 4 bases, with 10 bases left between them. This CDR3 is built from 14 residues. The CDR3 DNA sequence: TGCGCCAGCAGCCAAGTTGGTCAGGGCTATGGCTACACCTTC. Translation gives CASSQVGQGYGYTF.

The rearrangement links TRBV12-5 to TRBJ2-1, with TRBD1 identical over 8 bases. The CDR3 covers 14 residues. Germline values: CDR1 LGHNT, CDR2 FRNRAP. With V trimmed by 4 bases and J by 4 bases, 3 bases remained unmatched. The CDR3 DNA follows: TGTGCTAGTGGTTCGGGACAGGAGTACAATGAGCAGTTCTTC. Translated, it gives CASGSGQEYNEQFF.

The chain links TRBV5-6 to TRBJ2-7, with D uncertain. CDR1 is SGHDT, CDR2 YYEEEE, per germline. This CDR3 spans 13 amino acids. V lost 8 bases and J 5 bases, leaving 17 bases between the germline ends. CDR3 sequence (DNA): TGTGCCAGTCCCTCCGGGCCCCACCACGAGCAGTACTTC. This translates into CASPSGPHHEQYF.

This chain joins TRBV7-3 and TRBJ2-3; a possible D gene is TRBD2 (6 bases). The germline V gene has CDR1 SGHTA and CDR2 FQGTGA. This CDR3 is 17 amino acids long. V was trimmed by 2 bases and J by 0 bases, leaving 15 bases between them. The CDR3 DNA reads as TGTGCCAGCAGCTTACAGCCCCCAGGGACTAGCACAGATACGCAGTATTTT. It specifies CASSLQPPGTSTDTQYF.

The V gene is TRBV29-1, the J gene TRBJ1-1, with D possibly being TRBD1 (6 bases). The CDR3 is 14 residues long. The ends were cut back, 3 bases at V and 1 base at J, with 12 bases in the middle. In germline, CDR1 is SQVTM, CDR2 ANQGSEA. The CDR3: CSVDPGASNTEAFF. The CDR3 bases are TGCAGCGTTGACCCAGGGGCCTCGAACACTGAAGCTTTCTTT.

The chain carries TRBV7-9 and TRBJ2-7; D might be TRBD1 (5 bases). From germline, CDR1 is SEHNR and CDR2 FQNEAQ (reference sequence). V was clipped by 3 bases and J by 3 bases, with 9 bases between them. The length of the CDR3 is 13 residues. This chain's CDR3 is CASSFQGSYEQYF. The CDR3 DNA is TGTGCCAGCAGCTTCCAGGGAAGCTACGAGCAGTACTTC.

This clone appeared once. This chain links TRBV11-2 with TRBJ2-6, with D perhaps TRBD2 (6 bases). The CDR3 is 16 residues long. V dropped 4 bases and J dropped 3 bases, with 13 bases sitting between them. Per germline, CDR1 SGHAT and CDR2 FQNNGV. Here the CDR3 DNA reads TGTGCCAGCAGCTCAGCCCTAGCGAGTGGGGCCAACGTCCTGACTTTC. Amino acids: CASSSALASGANVLTF.

The rearrangement joins TRBV27 to TRBJ1-2, with 7 bases matching TRBD1. CDR3 length: 15 residues. Germline lookup yields CDR1 MNHEY and CDR2 SMNVEV (reference sequence). The V segment lost 5 bases and the J segment 0 bases; nucleotides outside the gene matches: 6. The CDR3 nucleotides are TGTGCCAGCAGTCCGGGACAGCTTCCTAACTATGGCTACACCTTC. This sequence encodes CASSPGQLPNYGYTF.

The rearrangement joins TRBV5-1 to TRBJ2-5; D possibly matches TRBD1 or TRBD2 (6 bases each). Trimming removed 0 bases at V and 4 bases at J, with 10 bases between. This CDR3 is built from 14 residues. Germline CDR1 SGHRS, CDR2 YFSETQ. CDR3 sequence (DNA): TGCGCCAGCAGCTTGGGAGGAGGGGGAGAGACCCAGTACTTC. It codes for CASSLGGGGETQYF.

V gene TRBV4-1 combines with J gene TRBJ2-4; D is uncertain. Looked up from germline, CDR1 is MGHRA and CDR2 is YSYEKL. Trimming pared 1 base from V and 5 bases from J, leaving 9 bases between. The CDR3 consists of 14 residues. The CDR3 protein is CASSQGPRENIQYF. The DNA for the CDR3 is TGCGCCAGCAGCCAAGGCCCAAGGGAAAACATTCAGTACTTC.

The chain recombines TRBV30 with TRBJ2-3; TRBD1 matches 10 bases. CDR3 length: 15 residues. V lost 2 bases to trimming and J lost 5 bases; unmatched junction nucleotides: 7. CDR1 GTSNPN and CDR2 SVGIG come from the germline V gene (reference sequence). The CDR3: CAWSSLGQGKDTQYF. The CDR3 region has the DNA TGTGCCTGGAGTTCCTTGGGACAGGGGAAAGATACGCAGTATTTT.

Note on this clone: At one end the junction does not follow the germline gene, possibly because of a read error. The gene calls are TRBV7-8 and TRBJ1-2; 7 bases map to TRBD1. Germline CDR1 SGHVS, CDR2 FQNEAQ. The CDR3 sequence is 13 residues long. Here the CDR3 reads CASSPGGQPLFGF. DNA for the CDR3: TGTGCCAGCAGCCCCGGGGGACAGCCCCTATTTGGCTTC.

The chain has TRBV10-2 and TRBJ1-5; no definite D call. The germline V gene has CDR1 WSHSY and CDR2 SAAADI. The V and J ends lost 3 bases and 5 bases respectively, with 11 bases between them. The CDR3 totals 14 residues. Written as DNA, the CDR3 is TGCGCCAGCAGTGATCGGGTCCCGGATCAGCCCCAGCATTTT. This codes for CASSDRVPDQPQHF.

The chain links TRBV5-6 to TRBJ2-7; a weak D match, TRBD1 (5 bases). The CDR3 has 14 residues. Germline values: CDR1 SGHDT, CDR2 YYEEEE. Trimming stripped 4 bases from V and 0 bases from J, with 11 bases between. The CDR3 DNA reads as TGTGCCAGCAGCGATTACAGGTTCTCCTACGAGCAGTACTTC. Protein sequence: CASSDYRFSYEQYF.

The V gene is TRBV4-1, the J gene TRBJ2-7, with D tentatively TRBD1 (6 bases). Germline V gene data show CDR1 as MGHRA and CDR2 as YSYEKL. The CDR3 is made up of 14 amino acids. Trimming left V 1 base short and J 4 bases short, with 11 bases between. CDR3 DNA: TGCGCCAGCAGCCAAGTGGGCAGGGGTTACGAGCAGTACTTC. Encoded protein: CASSQVGRGYEQYF.

The gene calls are TRBV10-3 and TRBJ1-6; tentatively, D is TRBD1 (6 bases). Germline V gene sequence: CDR1 ENHRY, CDR2 SYGVKD. With 3 bases removed from V and 13 bases from J, the gap between germline ends came to 10 bases. The CDR3 covers 12 residues. The CDR3 loop reads CAISDSGGPLHF. In nucleotides, the CDR3 is TGTGCCATCAGTGACTCGGGGGGCCCCCTCCACTTT.

V is TRBV9 and J is TRBJ2-7; D is undetermined. Trimming cost V 0 bases and J 2 bases, with 6 bases left between them. Germline lookup yields CDR1 SGDLS and CDR2 YYNGEE. This CDR3 region has 13 residues. This CDR3 is CASSVGSTYEQYF. The CDR3 nucleotides are TGTGCCAGCAGCGTAGGGAGTACCTACGAGCAGTACTTC. The whole variable domain, filled in from reference TRBV9 and TRBJ2-7, reads DSGVTQTPKHLITATGQRVTLRCSPRSGDLSVYWYQQSLDQGLQFLIQYYNGEERAKGNILERFSAQQFPDLHSELNLSSLELGDSALYFCASSVGSTYEQYFGPGTRLTVT.

The rearrangement uses TRBV20-1 and TRBJ1-3; D is undetermined. The CDR3 runs to 11 residues. Germline CDR1 DFQATT, CDR2 SNEGSKA (reference sequence). The CDR3 sequence: CSAISGNTIYF. In nucleotides, the CDR3 is TGCAGCGCGATCTCTGGAAACACCATATATTTT.

This clone occurred once. The J gene is TRBJ1-4, the V gene TRBV2; D is unclear. Germline V lookup: CDR1 SNHLY, CDR2 FYNNEI. V lost 5 bases to trimming and J lost 0 bases, with 13 bases between them. This CDR3 region has 16 residues. CDR3 in DNA: TGTGCCAGCAGTCATCAGGACGGAGCAACTAATGAAAAACTGTTTTTT. Amino acid sequence: CASSHQDGATNEKLFF.

This sequence joins TRBV6-1 and TRBJ1-5; D call uncertain. The CDR3 extends over 13 amino acids. The V gene lost 6 bases and the J gene lost 3 bases, with 9 bases spanning the gap. Per germline, CDR1 MNHNS and CDR2 SASEGT. Written as DNA, the CDR3 is TGTGCCAGCAGGTTACAGATCAATCAGCCCCAGCATTTT. It translates to CASRLQINQPQHF.

The gene calls are TRBV6-5 and TRBJ1-2; TRBD1 aligns across 10 bases. Germline CDR1 and CDR2: MNHEY and SVGAGI. V was pared by 0 bases and J by 7 bases, with 5 bases of the junction left unmatched. The CDR3 loop spans 15 amino acids. CDR3 nucleotides: TGTGCCAGCAGTTACTCGACAGGGGGCGCAGGTGGCTACACCTTC. The encoded protein is CASSYSTGGAGGYTF.

The V call is TRBV27, the J call TRBJ1-6; D ambiguous. The germline CDR1 and CDR2 sequences are MNHEY and SMNVEV (reference sequence). The CDR3 contains 16 residues. V lost 1 base, J lost 2 bases, and 9 bases lay in between. In DNA, the CDR3 is TGTGCCAGCAGTTTATATTCAGGAGCCTATAATTCACCCCTCCACTTT. The encoded protein is CASSLYSGAYNSPLHF.

The CDR3 protein is CASSPRGDRAKHNEQFF. The CDR3, as DNA: TGTGCCAGCAGCCCAAGGGGCGACAGGGCAAAACACAATGAGCAGTTCTTC. The chain couples TRBV11-2 to TRBJ2-1, with 7 bases fitting TRBD1. Unmatched junction bases numbered 15, after V lost 5 bases and J lost 5 bases. CDR3 length: 17 residues. The germline CDR1 and CDR2 sequences are SGHAT and FQNNGV.

The chain joins TRBV7-6 to TRBJ2-7; no firm D call. The CDR3 contains 12 residues. Germline CDR1 is SGHVS and CDR2 is FNYEAQ. V was shortened by 6 bases and J by 5 bases, with 11 bases between the two germline ends. The CDR3 DNA reads TGTGCCAGCAGTAACCAATTTGACGAGCAGTACTTC. Translating it yields CASSNQFDEQYF.

This clone came up a few times. The chain combines TRBV27 with TRBJ2-7, with D possibly called TRBD1 or TRBD2 (5 bases each). This CDR3 is built from 14 residues. Germline loops: CDR1 MNHEY, CDR2 SMNVEV (reference sequence). Between the trimmed V and J ends, which lost 4 bases and 1 base, there was a span of 11 bases. In DNA form, the CDR3 reads TGTGCCAGCAGTTCAGGGACGGTATCCTACGAGCAGTACTTC. Encoded protein: CASSSGTVSYEQYF.

The rearrangement joins TRBV27 to TRBJ2-7, with 8 bases fitting TRBD2. The CDR3 is 13 amino acids. Trimming cost V 5 bases and J 2 bases; bases outside gene matches: 2. Germline assignment: CDR1 MNHEY and CDR2 SMNVEV (reference sequence). The CDR3 is CASSPGGAYEQYF. In DNA form, the CDR3 reads TGTGCCAGCAGTCCCGGGGGGGCCTACGAGCAGTACTTC.

The chain couples TRBV19 to TRBJ2-3, with 9 bases aligning to TRBD2. This CDR3 has 17 amino acids. V dropped 5 bases and J dropped 2; count of bases not matched to a gene: 11. Germline CDR1 and CDR2: LNHDA and SQIVND (reference sequence). The CDR3 DNA reads as TGTGCCAGTAGTGTAGCTACGCAGCGGGGGGTCACAGATACGCAGTATTTT. Amino acids: CASSVATQRGVTDTQYF.

This chain uses TRBV19 with TRBJ2-7; 7 nucleotides align to TRBD1. The CDR3 contains 15 residues. Germline CDR1 reads LNHDA; CDR2 reads SQIVND (reference sequence). Germline trimming cut 5 bases from V and 2 bases from J; bases unmatched to any gene: 9. The CDR3 region is CASSSIPGQTYEQYF. The CDR3 DNA sequence: TGTGCCAGTAGTTCAATCCCGGGACAGACCTACGAGCAGTACTTC.

The V gene is TRBV6-5, the J gene TRBJ2-7; TRBD1 matches at 10 bases. This CDR3 is built from 14 residues. CDR1 MNHEY and CDR2 SVGAGI come from the germline V gene. Trimming took 4 bases from V and 0 from J; bases not matched to a gene: 0. The CDR3 DNA follows: TGTGCCAGCAGTTGGACAGGGGGCTCCTACGAGCAGTACTTC. This codes for CASSWTGGSYEQYF.